What follows are 23 T cell receptor beta chains derived from one specimen sequenced in a study of shared clonotypes between healthy human individuals. TCRdb keeps only in-frame clones here, not all; method: immunoSEQ multiplex PCR. The table shows over 750,000 clones, with about 96% occurring only once. Naive CD8 cells comprised CD45RO-negative, CCR7-positively selected cells, excluding terminally differentiated effector memory CD45RA+ cells. Sequencing was performed on naive CD8+ T cells sorted from blood. These receptors were obtained from a man younger than 45 in good health.

The rearrangement joins TRBV7-9 to TRBJ2-3; D gene ambiguous. Trimming took 8 bases from V and 6 from J, leaving 12 bases between them. The CDR3 sequence is 12 residues long. The V gene's germline CDR1 is SEHNR and CDR2 FQNEAQ (reference sequence). The CDR3 is CASEALADTQYF. As DNA, the CDR3 is TGTGCCAGCGAAGCGCTGGCGGATACGCAGTATTTT.

CDR3 in DNA: TGTGCCAGCAGCGTAGTCGGGCGACCAAGCTCCTACAATGAGCAGTTCTTC. This encodes CASSVVGRPSSYNEQFF. The genes are TRBV9 and TRBJ2-1; unclear D gene. This CDR3 is 17 amino acids long. Trimming took off 0 bases at V and 0 bases at J, with 13 bases between the two ends. Germline V gives CDR1 SGDLS, CDR2 YYNGEE.

The chain links TRBV29-1 to TRBJ2-7; no firm D call. V was shortened by 4 bases and J by 4 bases, with 20 bases between the two germline ends. The CDR3 runs 15 residues. Germline V gives CDR1 SQVTM, CDR2 ANQGSEA. CDR3: CSVVATSLGSYEQYF. In DNA, the CDR3 is TGCAGCGTTGTAGCAACCTCCTTGGGGTCTTACGAGCAGTACTTC.

The gene calls are TRBV5-1 and TRBJ2-7; 7 bases agree with TRBD2. With V trimmed by 0 bases and J by 4 bases, 7 bases remained unmatched. This CDR3 is built from 15 residues. Per the germline V gene, CDR1 is SGHRS and CDR2 is YFSETQ. The CDR3 here is CASSLGPLAPYEQYF. The CDR3 region has the DNA TGCGCCAGCAGCTTGGGGCCACTAGCGCCGTACGAGCAGTACTTC.

This rearrangement joins TRBV7-9 to TRBJ2-5, with 11 nucleotides matching TRBD2. J lost 3 bases, V lost 5 bases, and 2 bases had no gene match. The CDR3 loop spans 14 amino acids. Germline V gives CDR1 SEHNR, CDR2 FQNEAQ (reference sequence). The CDR3 here is CASSGGLAEETQYF. In DNA, the CDR3 is TGTGCCAGCAGCGGGGGACTAGCGGAAGAGACCCAGTACTTC.

As regards this clone: Other DNA sequences of this sample code for an identical CDR3. V is TRBV29-1 and J is TRBJ1-2; D unresolved. The germline V gene has CDR1 SQVTM and CDR2 ANQGSEA. The CDR3 contains 11 residues. The V gene lost 3 bases and the J gene lost 5 bases, with 7 bases spanning the gap. Here the CDR3 DNA reads TGCAGCGTTGAGGGGAGGTATGGCTACACCTTC. Translated: CSVEGRYGYTF.

This CDR3 reads CASSQVSEHGQKNTEAFF. For the CDR3, the DNA is TGCGCCAGCAGCCAAGTTTCGGAACACGGACAGAAAAACACTGAAGCTTTCTTT. The genes are TRBV4-1 and TRBJ1-1; a weak D match, TRBD1 (6 bases). Between the trimmed V and J ends, which lost 1 base and 2 bases, there was a span of 20 bases. Germline assignment: CDR1 MGHRA and CDR2 YSYEKL. The CDR3 extends over 18 amino acids.

The chain links TRBV9 to TRBJ1-2; 12 bases agree with TRBD1. Trimming at V came to 4 bases and at J to 8 bases, leaving 12 bases not matched to a gene. Germline-derived CDR1 and CDR2 are SGDLS and YYNGEE. The CDR3 extends over 16 amino acids. CDR3 protein: CASSRAVWDRGQGYTF. DNA for the CDR3: TGTGCCAGCAGCCGAGCGGTATGGGACAGGGGGCAAGGCTACACCTTC.

The chain carries TRBV2 and TRBJ1-1; D ambiguous. With 3 bases removed from V and 8 bases from J, the gap between germline ends came to 10 bases. The germline V gene encodes CDR1 SNHLY and CDR2 FYNNEI. CDR3 length: 12 residues. CDR3 nucleotides: TGTGCCAGCAGTGACAGACTGGGGGAAGCTTTCTTT. Protein sequence: CASSDRLGEAFF.

V and J are TRBV5-5 and TRBJ2-1; 7 bases match TRBD2. Germline CDR1 SGHKS, CDR2 YYEKEE (reference sequence). The CDR3 has 18 residues. Germline trimming cut 0 bases from V and 6 bases from J; bases unmatched to any gene: 15. CDR3: CASSLGIGAGDSSNEQFF. Here the CDR3 DNA reads TGTGCCAGCAGCTTGGGGATAGGCGCGGGAGATTCGAGCAATGAGCAGTTCTTC.

Only one count was recorded for this clone. V and J are TRBV6-1 and TRBJ1-1; D gene uncertain. With 1 base removed from V and 5 bases from J, the gap between germline ends came to 14 bases. The CDR3 is 15 residues long. CDR1 MNHNS and CDR2 SASEGT come from the germline V gene. The CDR3 DNA follows: TGTGCCAGCAGTGAAGGTAGGGAAGGGAGGACTGAAGCTTTCTTT. Encoded protein: CASSEGREGRTEAFF.

This chain links TRBV28 with TRBJ1-2; no definite D call. The V end lost 9 bases, the J end lost 1 base, and 18 bases lay between the germline ends. The V gene's germline CDR1 is MDHEN and CDR2 SYDVKM. The CDR3 spans 15 residues. CDR3 sequence: CASSRKDLFNYGYTF. For the CDR3, the DNA is TGTGCCAGTTCACGCAAGGACCTATTTAACTATGGCTACACCTTC.

The chain combines TRBV28 with TRBJ1-5; unclear D gene. CDR3 length equals 17 residues. Per germline, CDR1 MDHEN and CDR2 SYDVKM. V dropped 3 bases and J dropped 6 bases, with 21 bases sitting between them. The CDR3 coding sequence is TGTGCCAGCAGTTTTTCACGGCCGCGGAAACGAGGTCAGCCCCAGCATTTT. Its translation: CASSFSRPRKRGQPQHF.

The chain links TRBV5-8 to TRBJ2-5; no definite D call. V was shortened by 2 bases and J by 1 base, with 12 bases between the two germline ends. The V gene's germline CDR1 is SGHTS and CDR2 YDEGEE. The CDR3 is 15 residues long. Written as DNA, the CDR3 is TGTGCCAGCAGCTTAGTTGGGAAATCCCAAGAGACCCAGTACTTC. Its translation is CASSLVGKSQETQYF.

The chain combines TRBV7-9 with TRBJ2-7, with 15 bases aligning to TRBD2. This CDR3 comprises 16 residues. With V trimmed by 5 bases and J by 6 bases, 8 bases remained unmatched. Germline assignment: CDR1 SEHNR and CDR2 FQNEAQ (reference sequence). For the CDR3, the DNA is TGTGCCAGCAGCCTCCGGACTAGCGGGAGGGGGCTCGAGCAGTACTTC. It yields the protein CASSLRTSGRGLEQYF.

V gene TRBV4-3 combines with J gene TRBJ1-3; D unresolved. Trimming removed 6 bases from V and 0 bases from J, with 9 bases in between. The germline CDR1 and CDR2 sequences are LGHNA and YSLEER. The CDR3 has 14 residues. The CDR3 nucleotides read TGCGCCAGCAGTTCAACAGTCTCTGGAAACACCATATATTTT. Protein sequence: CASSSTVSGNTIYF.

This clone is a singleton in its sample. This rearrangement joins TRBV7-9 to TRBJ1-3; the match to TRBD1 covers 7 bases. The V segment lost 5 bases and the J segment 16 bases; nucleotides outside the gene matches: 14. CDR1 and CDR2 (germline): SEHNR, FQNEAQ (reference sequence). This CDR3 comprises 13 residues. This CDR3 is CASSTRDSVVEYF. In nucleotides, the CDR3 is TGTGCCAGCAGCACCCGGGACAGTGTGGTGGAGTATTTT.

As for this clone: This CDR3 is also generated by other DNA sequences in the sample. The chain couples TRBV27 to TRBJ1-2, with TRBD1 identical over 9 bases. Germline V gene data show CDR1 as MNHEY and CDR2 as SMNVEV (reference sequence). This CDR3 contains 14 residues. The J segment lost 6 bases and the V segment lost 0 bases, leaving 2 bases of the junction unmatched. The DNA for the CDR3 is TGTGCCAGCAGTTTATCCGGGACAGGGAATGGCTACACCTTC. It specifies CASSLSGTGNGYTF.

This clone was counted once. The V and J genes are TRBV9 and TRBJ2-1; no firm D call. V was trimmed by 0 bases and J by 0 bases, leaving 10 bases between them. The CDR3 has 16 residues. The germline CDR1 and CDR2 sequences are SGDLS and YYNGEE. The DNA of the CDR3 is TGTGCCAGCAGCGTAGAAAGGGTGAGCTCCTACAATGAGCAGTTCTTC. As protein: CASSVERVSSYNEQFF.

The chain is built from TRBV5-6 and TRBJ1-2; D remains unclear. CDR1 is SGHDT and CDR2 is YYEEEE in the germline V gene. This CDR3 contains 13 residues. V was clipped by 4 bases and J by 3 bases, with 10 bases between them. The CDR3 DNA sequence: TGTGCCAGCAGCCACACACACTACTATGGCTACACCTTC. It codes for CASSHTHYYGYTF.

The chain has TRBV7-9 and TRBJ1-1; D gene unclear. This CDR3 has 15 amino acids. Germline values: CDR1 SEHNR, CDR2 FQNEAQ (reference sequence). V shed 5 bases and J shed 3 bases, with 16 bases lying between them. CDR3 sequence (DNA): TGTGCCAGCAGCCTACATATTGGGGTTTACACTGAAGCTTTCTTT. Its protein is CASSLHIGVYTEAFF.

This chain links TRBV28 with TRBJ2-2; a possible D gene is TRBD1 (7 bases). With 7 bases removed from V and 1 base from J, the gap between germline ends came to 13 bases. CDR1 is MDHEN, CDR2 SYDVKM, per germline. The CDR3 totals 15 residues. The CDR3 sequence is CASIQGEVNTGELFF. The CDR3 region has the DNA TGTGCCAGCATCCAGGGGGAGGTGAACACCGGGGAGCTGTTTTTT.

The chain recombines TRBV7-9 with TRBJ2-7, with TRBD1 identical over 9 bases. J was trimmed by 7 bases and V by 6 bases; bases with no gene match: 13. Looked up from germline, CDR1 is SEHNR and CDR2 is FQNEAQ (reference sequence). The CDR3 is made up of 15 amino acids. This CDR3 is CASSSPGQGNEEQYF. For the CDR3, the DNA is TGTGCCAGCAGTTCTCCGGGACAGGGTAATGAGGAGCAGTACTTC.